This TCR beta chain was sequenced during a study of OX40 agonist ivuxolimab in advanced cancers. Study-level information: Having had anti-PD-1, anti-PD-L1 or anti-CTLA-4 therapy before was allowed, and roughly 39% had some. Findings and limits, study-wide: Both blood CD4+ and CD8+ T cells showed clonal growth by week 6 at 0.1 to 3.0 mg/kg.

As regards this clone: Its antigen is not known.

The CDR3 is 12 residues long. From germline, CDR1 is SGHTA and CDR2 FQGTGA. Trimming took 5 bases from V and 6 from J, leaving 7 bases between them. TCRdb's table, derived via immunoSEQ multiplex PCR, lists solely in-frame clones and lacks some. The data hold more than 40,000 clones, with about 88% observed a single time. The rearrangement links TRBV7-3 to TRBJ2-2; no clear D gene. The receptor's source is an adult with an advanced solid tumor such as melanoma, head and neck, liver or kidney cancer. The sample was CD4+ or CD8+ T cells sorted from blood, taken in a trial of the OX40 agonist ivuxolimab. The CDR3 DNA is TGTGCCAGCAGCCCAGGATCCGGGGAGCTGTTTTTT. The encoded protein is CASSPGSGELFF.